A selection of T cell receptor beta chains follows, all from one sample in a study of human T cells and chemical hapten exposure. Using its own MiXCR run on the RACE reads, TCRdb lists one record per CDR3 protein. This sample has about 80,000 distinct CDR3 sequences, with around 15% found just once. Sequenced material: whole blood, taken in connection with sensitization to the hapten diphenylcyclopropenone (DPC). All receptors come from a woman aged 50 to 60 with alopecia areata. Some clones in this sample may be carry-over from other donors' samples. CDR3s include the opening cysteine and the closing phenylalanine or tryptophan. The D gene is left open where the match is weak. Only some rows state a clone size, as once, few, many or a class for expanded clones.

TRBV5-8	.	few	TRBJ2-1	CASSLTIGSSNEQFF	TGTGCCAGCAGCCTGACTATCGGGAGCTCCAATGAGCAGTTCTTC
TRBV6-1	TRBD2	many	TRBJ2-1	CASSTRLAGFDEQFF	TGTGCCAGCAGCACCCGCTTAGCGGGTTTTGATGAGCAGTTCTTC
TRBV5-1	TRBD1	many	TRBJ2-2	CASSSRGGATPGELFF	TGCGCCAGCAGCTCTCGAGGGGGCGCGACCCCCGGGGAGCTGTTTTTT
TRBV11-2	.	.	TRBJ2-3	CASSLAGGMVDTQYF	TGTGCCAGCAGCTTAGCAGGCGGGATGGTAGATACGCAGTATTTT
TRBV20-1	.	.	TRBJ1-4	CSAREAGGINEKLFF	TGCAGTGCTAGAGAGGCCGGAGGCATCAATGAAAAACTGTTTTTT
TRBV11-2	.	many	TRBJ1-2	CASSFLGAGERGYTF	TGTGCCAGCAGCTTTTTGGGAGCAGGGGAGCGTGGCTACACCTTC
TRBV20-1	TRBD1	few	TRBJ2-2	CSAYLSRGLNGELFF	TGCAGTGCCTATCTTAGCAGGGGGCTGAACGGGGAGCTGTTTTTT
TRBV20-1	TRBD2	few	TRBJ2-5	CSARTGTSGSGAQYF	TGCAGTGCTAGAACTGGGACTAGCGGGAGTGGGGCCCAGTACTTC
TRBV7-8	.	.	TRBJ2-4	CASSVQGTKNIQYF	TGTGCCAGCAGTGTACAGGGAACCAAAAACATTCAGTACTTC
TRBV20-1	.	few	TRBJ1-6	CSARPVSTGNSPLHF	TGCAGTGCTAGGCCCGTCTCAACAGGGAATTCACCCCTCCACTTT
TRBV7-2	TRBD2	.	TRBJ2-2	CASSRPSGRDSGELFF	TGTGCCAGCAGCCGACCGAGCGGGAGAGACTCCGGGGAGCTGTTTTTT
TRBV12-3/TRBV12-4	.	many	TRBJ1-1	CASSPYLTEAFF	TGTGCCAGCAGCCCCTATCTCACTGAAGCTTTCTTT
TRBV2	TRBD2	.	TRBJ2-1	CASTYSGGGKWEQFF	TGTGCCAGCACCTACAGCGGGGGGGGTAAATGGGAGCAGTTCTTC
TRBV6-1	.	.	TRBJ2-7	CASSRERGGYEQYF	TGTGCCAGCAGTCGAGAACGGGGAGGCTACGAGCAGTACTTC
TRBV11-3	TRBD1	many	TRBJ2-2	CASTGQGGAGELFF	TGTGCCAGCACCGGACAGGGAGGAGCCGGGGAGCTGTTTTTT
TRBV5-5	.	many	TRBJ2-7	CASSLGTNSYEQYF	TGTGCCAGCAGCTTGGGGACTAACTCCTACGAGCAGTACTTC
TRBV20-1	TRBD2	few	TRBJ2-1	CSAGKGGRFNEQFF	TGCAGTGCGGGGAAAGGCGGGAGATTCAATGAGCAGTTCTTC
TRBV28	.	many	TRBJ1-1	CASSEINGGLGTEAFF	TGTGCCAGCAGCGAAATCAACGGGGGGCTGGGGACTGAAGCTTTCTTT
TRBV30	TRBD1	many	TRBJ2-1	CARANRGKYNEQFF	TGTGCCCGAGCCAACAGGGGGAAATACAATGAGCAGTTCTTC
TRBV15	.	.	TRBJ1-1	CATSRDLTRGRTNTEAFF	TGTGCCACCAGCAGAGATTTAACACGGGGACGGACCAACACTGAAGCTTTCTTT
TRBV20-1	TRBD1	.	TRBJ2-7	CSASGTGGAHEQYF	TGCAGTGCTAGCGGGACAGGGGGCGCACACGAGCAGTACTTC
TRBV7-8	.	.	TRBJ1-5	CASTPPGGYQPQHF	TGTGCCAGCACCCCTCCCGGGGGATATCAGCCCCAGCATTTT
TRBV20-1	TRBD1	many	TRBJ1-1	CSATKTGLINTEAFF	TGCAGTGCTACTAAGACAGGGCTCATCAACACTGAAGCTTTCTTT
TRBV28	TRBD1	few	TRBJ2-7	CASSPQQGDEQYF	TGTGCCAGCAGTCCCCAACAGGGGGACGAGCAGTACTTC
TRBV7-2	.	few	TRBJ1-5	CASSLRVNQPQHF	TGTGCCAGCAGCTTACGGGTTAATCAGCCCCAGCATTTT
TRBV6-6	.	few	TRBJ2-2	CASRKRAYTGELFF	TGTGCCAGCAGGAAGCGGGCCTACACCGGGGAGCTGTTTTTT
TRBV6-5	TRBD2	.	TRBJ2-2	CASRTLAGTTGELFF	TGTGCCAGCAGGACGCTAGCGGGTACCACCGGGGAGCTGTTTTTT
TRBV7-2	.	many	TRBJ2-1	CASSLAVTPPGQFF	TGTGCCAGCAGCTTAGCGGTGACCCCCCCGGGTCAGTTCTTC
TRBV14	.	few	TRBJ1-1	CASSGDGNTEAFF	TGTGCCAGCAGTGGGGACGGGAACACTGAAGCTTTCTTT
TRBV20-1	TRBD2	few	TRBJ2-7	CSAGTGLAGPYEQYF	TGCAGTGCTGGGACGGGACTAGCGGGCCCCTACGAGCAGTACTTC
TRBV24-1	TRBD2	few	TRBJ2-2	CATGTTLGELFF	TGTGCCACGGGGACTACTCTCGGGGAGCTGTTTTTT
TRBV20-1	TRBD1	.	TRBJ2-4	CSARSYRGRENIQYF	TGCAGTGCTAGATCCTACAGGGGGCGGGAAAACATTCAGTACTTC
TRBV3-1	.	.	TRBJ2-5	CASSQLTETQYF	TGTGCCAGCAGCCAGCTAACAGAGACCCAGTACTTC
TRBV27	.	many	TRBJ2-3	CASSQSNSDTQYF	TGTGCCAGCAGCCAGTCCAATTCGGATACGCAGTATTTT
TRBV5-1	TRBD1	.	TRBJ2-7	CASSWDRPSYEQYF	TGCGCCAGCAGCTGGGACAGGCCGTCCTACGAGCAGTACTTC
TRBV6-1	.	few	TRBJ1-3	CASSRTEDSGNTIYF	TGTGCCAGCAGTCGGACAGAAGACTCTGGAAACACCATATATTTT
TRBV7-2	TRBD2	.	TRBJ2-3	CASSLVTGRGADTQYF	TGTGCCAGCAGCTTAGTCACCGGGAGGGGCGCAGATACGCAGTATTTT
TRBV6-2/TRBV6-3	TRBD2	.	TRBJ2-1	CASSIPGASGYNEQFF	TGTGCCAGCAGTATCCCTGGGGCTAGCGGTTACAATGAGCAGTTCTTC
TRBV21-1	.	.	TRBJ1-1	CASSKDRRKNTEAFF	TGTGCCAGCAGCAAAGATCGGCGAAAGAACACTGAAGCTTTCTTT
TRBV30	.	few	TRBJ2-2	CAWRAGRSLAGELFF	TGTGCCTGGAGGGCGGGACGGTCCTTAGCCGGGGAGCTGTTTTTT
TRBV27	TRBD1	few	TRBJ2-7	CASGKGQGTHEQYF	TGTGCCAGCGGAAAGGGACAGGGGACTCACGAGCAGTACTTC
TRBV28	.	.	TRBJ2-1	CASSKSRLVVSAEQFF	TGTGCCAGCAGTAAATCGAGACTAGTGGTGTCCGCTGAGCAGTTCTTC
TRBV7-6	.	many	TRBJ2-3	CASSLVRDTQYF	TGTGCCAGCAGCTTGGTGCGGGATACGCAGTATTTT